The TCR beta chain described here comes from a study of beta chain features in type 1 diabetes. Expressed TCRB transcripts were sequenced, since all the RNA that had been isolated was reverse transcribed. Method: immunoSEQ multiplex PCR; TCRdb's copy keeps in-frame clones and lacks some. The sample has approximately 130,000 clones, roughly a sixth seen once. Cells sorted by CD45RO/CCR7/CD25/CD127/CD95/CD27 comprised CD4+ naive, central memory, regulatory and stem cell-like memory cells. Populations isolated by sorting all had purity greater than 95%. Points on this clone: Antigen unknown.

General study results and limits: The study found moderately but significantly shorter TCRB CDR3s in all four CD4+ subsets of Type 1 diabetes patients. Researchers could not determine here whether HLA type influences TCRB rearrangement.

CDR3 length: 12 residues. The germline V gene has CDR1 SNHLY and CDR2 FYNNEI. V was shortened by 7 bases and J by 4 bases, with 10 bases between the two germline ends. The gene calls are TRBV2 and TRBJ2-5; D uncertain. The receptor was derived from a man aged 18 to 29 with type 1 diabetes. Sequenced sample: central memory CD4+ T cells from blood. In nucleotides, the CDR3 is TGTGCCAGCATGATGAGCCGAGAGACCCAGTACTTC. Residues: CASMMSRETQYF.